Shown below are 19 T cell receptor beta chains from a single sample sequenced in a study of early stage breast cancer tumors. TCRdb keeps only in-frame clones here, not all; method: immunoSEQ multiplex PCR. This repertoire shows about 9,000 clones, 65% to 75% found once; its top ten account for roughly a sixth. Sequenced input: normal breast tissue next to the tumor. These receptor sequences come from a person between 60 and 70 years old with breast cancer.

The chain uses TRBV5-6 and TRBJ2-7; D remains ambiguous. Per germline, CDR1 SGHDT and CDR2 YYEEEE. The germline V and J ends were trimmed by 3 bases and 7 bases, with 17 bases remaining between them. The CDR3 length is 14 residues. The CDR3 spells CASSSAAATREQYF. The CDR3 nucleotides read TGTGCCAGCAGCTCCGCAGCCGCGACAAGAGAGCAGTACTTC. The entire variable domain, with the rest obtained from reference TRBV5-6 and TRBJ2-7, is as follows: DAGVTQSPTHLIKTRGQQVTLRCSPKSGHDTVSWYQQALGQGPQFIFQYYEEEERQRGNFPDRFSGHQFPNYSSELNVNALLLGDSALYLCASSSAAATREQYFGPGTRLTVT.

This rearrangement joins TRBV7-2 to TRBJ2-1; weak D call: TRBD2 (7 bases). The germline gives CDR1 SGHTA, CDR2 FQGNSA. V lost 5 bases, J lost 6 bases, and 17 bases lay in between. The CDR3 consists of 15 residues. The CDR3 here is CASSPAGGRFNEQFF. DNA of the CDR3: TGTGCCAGCAGCCCAGCCGGGGGGCGGTTCAATGAGCAGTTCTTC.

The chain combines TRBV19 with TRBJ2-1; 10 bases line up with TRBD2. The CDR3 length is 16 residues. CDR1 is LNHDA, CDR2 SQIVND, per germline (reference sequence). The V gene end was trimmed by 5 bases and the J gene end by 9 bases; junction bases not matched to a gene: 13. This CDR3 is CASSALAGDFVGEQFF. Written as DNA, the CDR3 is TGTGCCAGTAGTGCCCTAGCGGGAGATTTCGTAGGTGAGCAGTTCTTC. The entire variable domain, with the rest obtained from reference TRBV19 and TRBJ2-1, is as follows: DGGITQSPKYLFRKEGQNVTLSCEQNLNHDAMYWYRQDPGQGLRLIYYSQIVNDFQKGDIAEGYSVSREKKESFPLTVTSAQKNPTAFYLCASSALAGDFVGEQFFGPGTRLTVL.

The chain recombines TRBV6-5 with TRBJ2-7, with 9 bases that match TRBD1. This CDR3 is 14 amino acids long. With V trimmed by 4 bases and J by 2 bases, 3 bases remained unmatched. Germline CDR1 is MNHEY and CDR2 is SVGAGI. CDR3 residues: CASSSRTGAYEQYF. The DNA of the CDR3 is TGTGCCAGCAGTTCTCGGACAGGGGCCTACGAGCAGTACTTC.

This chain connects TRBV7-2 to TRBJ1-5; the match to TRBD1 covers 7 bases. The junction had 9 bases not matched to a gene; V was cut back by 11 bases and J by 2 bases. Germline values: CDR1 SGHTA, CDR2 FQGNSA. The length of the CDR3 is 14 residues. This CDR3 is CASRRGGGNQPQHF. DNA for the CDR3: TGTGCCTCACGGCGAGGGGGCGGCAATCAGCCCCAGCATTTT. Combining the CDR3 with reference TRBV7-2 and TRBJ1-5 gives the whole variable domain GAGVSQSPSNKVTEKGKDVELRCDPISGHTALYWYRQSLGQGLEFLIYFQGNSAPDKSGLPSDRFSAERTGGSVSTLTIQRTQQEDSAVYLCASRRGGGNQPQHFGDGTRLSIL.

By its share, this clone is medium-sized. The V and J genes are TRBV18 and TRBJ1-1; D gene unclear. The CDR3 loop spans 12 amino acids. Germline CDR1 is KGHSH and CDR2 is LQKENI. Trimming stripped 2 bases from V and 8 bases from J, with 9 bases between. The CDR3 nucleotides are TGTGCCAGCTCACCAGCCCTCAGAGAAGCTTTCTTT. Translating gives CASSPALREAFF.

This chain connects TRBV7-6 to TRBJ2-2, with 13 bases lining up with TRBD2. Unmatched junction bases numbered 8, after V lost 5 bases and J lost 5 bases. This CDR3 region has 17 residues. Germline lookup yields CDR1 SGHVS and CDR2 FNYEAQ. The CDR3 DNA reads TGTGCCAGCAGCCCCCGGACTAGCGGGAGCAGAACCGGGGAGCTGTTTTTT. This encodes CASSPRTSGSRTGELFF.

The chain is built from TRBV4-2 and TRBJ2-7; 12 bases line up with TRBD2. Trimming removed 0 bases from V and 4 bases from J; junction bases left unmatched: 1. Germline loops: CDR1 LGHNA, CDR2 YNFKEQ. The CDR3 sequence is 15 residues long. CDR3 residues: CASSQETSGSYEQYF. CDR3 DNA sequence: TGTGCCAGCAGCCAAGAGACTAGCGGGAGTTACGAGCAGTACTTC.

The genes are TRBV29-1 and TRBJ2-2; tentatively, D is TRBD2 (5 bases). CDR1 is SQVTM and CDR2 is ANQGSEA in the germline V gene. The CDR3 runs 14 residues. The CDR3 spells CTVEGLLNTGELFF. The CDR3 nucleotides are TGCACCGTCGAGGGCCTTCTGAACACCGGGGAGCTGTTTTTT.

The chain recombines TRBV6-8 with TRBJ2-1; the match to TRBD1 covers 8 bases. The CDR3 is 11 residues long. Germline CDR1 MNHGY, CDR2 SAAAGT. J was trimmed by 12 bases and V by 7 bases; bases with no gene match: 5. CDR3 in amino acids: CASTQGAWQFF. The CDR3 DNA reads as TGTGCCAGCACCCAGGGGGCGTGGCAGTTCTTC.

This chain uses TRBV6-6 with TRBJ2-1, with a possible D match to TRBD1 (5 bases). Germline V gene data show CDR1 as MNHNY and CDR2 as SVGAGI (reference sequence). This CDR3 region has 15 residues. V was trimmed by 2 bases and J by 5 bases, leaving 13 bases between them. The CDR3 DNA follows: TGTGCCAGCAGTTACCCAGCAGGGCTGGACAATGAGCAGTTCTTC. It is translated as CASSYPAGLDNEQFF.

V is TRBV11-2 and J is TRBJ2-1; no clear D gene. In germline, CDR1 is SGHAT, CDR2 FQNNGV. V lost 4 bases, J lost 4 bases, and 8 bases lay in between. This CDR3 spans 13 amino acids. This CDR3 is CASSSFLYNEQFF. The CDR3 DNA sequence: TGTGCCAGCAGCTCCTTCTTATACAATGAGCAGTTCTTC.

The CDR3 here is CASSLGTGPHGYTF. CDR3 DNA: TGTGCCAGCAGCTTAGGGACAGGGCCTCATGGCTACACCTTC. The chain is built from TRBV13 and TRBJ1-2, with 7 bases identical to TRBD1. Germline-derived CDR1 and CDR2 are PRHDT and FYEKMQ (reference sequence). CDR3 length: 14 amino acids. Germline trimming cut 0 bases from V and 6 bases from J; bases unmatched to any gene: 4. The whole variable domain, remainder taken from reference TRBV13 and TRBJ1-2, is AAGVIQSPRHLIKEKRETATLKCYPIPRHDTVYWYQQGPGQDPQFLISFYEKMQSDKGSIPDRFSAQQFSDYHSELNMSSLELGDSALYFCASSLGTGPHGYTFGSGTRLTVV.

The CDR3 is CASSLAGIRNQPQHF. Written as DNA, the CDR3 is TGTGCCAGCAGTTTAGCCGGGATCCGCAATCAGCCCCAGCATTTT. V is TRBV28 and J is TRBJ1-5; D gene uncertain. The V end lost 2 bases, the J end lost 2 bases, and 10 bases lay between the germline ends. Germline-derived CDR1 and CDR2 are MDHEN and SYDVKM. This CDR3 has 15 amino acids.

As to this clone: Other DNA sequences in this specimen translate into the identical CDR3. The CDR3 sequence: CASSLTSGRHNEQFF. CDR3 nucleotides: TGTGCCAGCAGCTTGACTAGCGGGAGGCACAATGAGCAGTTCTTC. The J gene is TRBJ2-1, the V gene TRBV7-2, with TRBD2 identical over 13 bases. Trimming removed 3 bases from V and 5 bases from J; junction bases left unmatched: 1. CDR1 is SGHTA and CDR2 is FQGNSA in the germline V gene. This CDR3 region has 15 residues.

This clone was seen a handful of times. The CDR3 here is CASSIESANYGYTF. The CDR3 coding sequence is TGTGCCAGTAGTATTGAGTCTGCTAACTATGGCTACACCTTC. The chain combines TRBV19 with TRBJ1-2; D gene ambiguous. The CDR3 totals 14 residues. V gave up 3 bases and J gave up 0 bases, with 8 bases separating them. Germline V lookup: CDR1 LNHDA, CDR2 SQIVND (reference sequence).

The chain joins TRBV5-1 to TRBJ2-2; 12 nucleotides align to TRBD2. V lost 7 bases, J lost 2 bases, and 6 bases stayed unmatched. CDR3 length: 16 amino acids. Germline loops: CDR1 SGHRS, CDR2 YFSETQ. The DNA for the CDR3 is TGCGCCAGCGAGCCGGGACTAGCGGGCAACACCGGGGAGCTGTTTTTT. Protein sequence: CASEPGLAGNTGELFF.

This chain joins TRBV5-4 and TRBJ2-5; the match to TRBD2 covers 9 bases. The CDR3 consists of 15 residues. Germline CDR1 reads SGHNT; CDR2 reads YYREEE (reference sequence). Trimming took 5 bases from V and 3 from J; bases not matched to a gene: 8. The CDR3 spells CASSLTPSGKETQYF. In DNA, the CDR3 is TGTGCCAGCAGTCTGACCCCTAGCGGGAAAGAGACCCAGTACTTC.

This clone has a single count. In DNA form, the CDR3 reads TGCAGCGTTGACGGGTATTTTAATGGCTACACCTTC. Its translation is CSVDGYFNGYTF. This chain joins TRBV29-1 and TRBJ1-2; D gene uncertain. Germline-derived CDR1 and CDR2 are SQVTM and ANQGSEA. The CDR3 spans 12 residues. V gave up 3 bases and J gave up 6 bases, with 11 bases separating them.